Presented here are 20 T cell receptor beta chains from one specimen sequenced in a study of T cell changes during pregnancy in multiple sclerosis. The repertoire was sequenced with immunoSEQ multiplex PCR; TCRdb's copy has only in-frame clones and lacks some. The sample has some 97,000 clones; around 93% are singletons. The specimen comprised peripheral blood, sampled before pregnancy. Source of these receptors: a female donor with multiple sclerosis, enrolled in a pregnancy study.

The chain combines TRBV7-9 with TRBJ2-7, with TRBD1 as a possible D gene (6 bases). V lost 1 base, J lost 1 base, and 11 bases lay in between. Germline values: CDR1 SEHNR, CDR2 FQNEAQ (reference sequence). The CDR3 length is 15 residues. The CDR3: CASSLGGPLSYEQYF. In DNA form, the CDR3 reads TGTGCCAGCAGCTTAGGGGGGCCGTTATCCTACGAGCAGTACTTC.

The chain couples TRBV29-1 to TRBJ2-7, with D tentatively TRBD1 (5 bases). Germline V lookup: CDR1 SQVTM, CDR2 ANQGSEA. Trimming cost V 4 bases and J 2 bases, with 12 bases left between them. The CDR3 length is 13 residues. CDR3 loop: CSVARGTTYEQYF. CDR3 sequence (DNA): TGCAGCGTTGCTAGGGGCACTACCTACGAGCAGTACTTC.

The V call is TRBV9, the J call TRBJ1-2; 7 bases align to TRBD1. Unmatched junction bases numbered 6, after V lost 5 bases and J lost 8 bases. Germline lookup yields CDR1 SGDLS and CDR2 YYNGEE. This CDR3 is 12 amino acids long. CDR3 loop: CASRRGTVGYTF. The CDR3 DNA reads TGTGCCAGCAGACGGGGGACAGTAGGCTACACCTTC.

The chain couples TRBV4-3 to TRBJ2-1; 10 positions agree with TRBD2. V was pared by 4 bases and J by 5 bases, with 11 bases of the junction left unmatched. Germline CDR1 and CDR2: LGHNA and YSLEER. The CDR3 spans 17 residues. The CDR3 DNA follows: TGCGCCAGCAGCCCCTATTCGACTAGCGGGTCCGACAATGAGCAGTTCTTC. This sequence encodes CASSPYSTSGSDNEQFF.

Many counts were recorded for this clone. The CDR3 is CASSSGSTGELFF. The CDR3 DNA follows: TGTGCCAGCAGTAGCGGGAGCACCGGGGAGCTGTTTTTT. This chain connects TRBV6-4 to TRBJ2-2, with TRBD2 identical over 8 bases. Germline-derived CDR1 and CDR2 are MRHNA and SNTAGT. After removal of 5 bases from V and 4 bases from J, the junction contained 0 bases not matched to a gene. This CDR3 comprises 13 residues.

A single count supports this clone. The same CDR3 also results from other DNA sequences found in this sample. This chain joins TRBV9 and TRBJ2-1, with a tentative D call TRBD2 (6 bases). This CDR3 comprises 15 residues. The germline V and J ends were trimmed by 0 bases and 0 bases, with 7 bases remaining between them. Germline CDR1 reads SGDLS; CDR2 reads YYNGEE. The CDR3 loop reads CASSVGGGSYNEQFF. CDR3 in DNA: TGTGCCAGCAGCGTAGGGGGAGGCTCCTACAATGAGCAGTTCTTC.

The J gene is TRBJ2-7, the V gene TRBV9, with D unclear. V was shortened by 4 bases and J by 6 bases, with 11 bases between the two germline ends. This CDR3 has 12 amino acids. CDR1 SGDLS and CDR2 YYNGEE come from the germline V gene. In DNA, the CDR3 is TGTGCCAGCAGCCCCCCCAGTCTCGAGCAGTACTTC. It codes for CASSPPSLEQYF. Complete variable domain (other parts from reference TRBV9 and TRBJ2-7): DSGVTQTPKHLITATGQRVTLRCSPRSGDLSVYWYQQSLDQGLQFLIQYYNGEERAKGNILERFSAQQFPDLHSELNLSSLELGDSALYFCASSPPSLEQYFGPGTRLTVT.

The chain carries TRBV30 and TRBJ2-2; a possible D gene is TRBD1 (6 bases). CDR1 is GTSNPN, CDR2 SVGIG, per germline (reference sequence). The CDR3 has 13 amino acids. The germline V and J ends were trimmed by 5 bases and 9 bases, with 16 bases remaining between them. The CDR3 region is CAWETGHHRELFF. The CDR3 DNA sequence: TGTGCCTGGGAAACAGGGCACCACCGGGAGCTGTTTTTT.

This chain joins TRBV30 and TRBJ1-1; D gene unclear. This CDR3 has 12 amino acids. The V gene lost 4 bases and the J gene lost 3 bases, with 9 bases spanning the gap. Germline CDR1 is GTSNPN and CDR2 is SVGIG (reference sequence). CDR3 sequence (DNA): TGTGCCTGGACTCGGGGAGACACTGAAGCTTTCTTT. Translation gives CAWTRGDTEAFF. The full variable domain, rest sourced from reference TRBV30 and TRBJ1-1, is SQTIHQWPATLVQPVGSPLSLECTVEGTSNPNLYWYRQAAGRGLQLLFYSVGIGQISSEVPQNLSASRPQDRQFILSSKKLLLSDSGFYLCAWTRGDTEAFFGQGTRLTVV.

The J gene is TRBJ1-2, the V gene TRBV20-1; D remains ambiguous. Germline CDR1 reads DFQATT; CDR2 reads SNEGSKA (reference sequence). The CDR3 runs to 11 residues. The CDR3: CGGPAADGYTF. As DNA, the CDR3 is TGCGGAGGGCCCGCGGCGGATGGCTACACCTTC.

This clone was recorded only once. The V gene is TRBV27, the J gene TRBJ2-1, with D tentatively TRBD2 (6 bases). Trimming took off 2 bases at V and 5 bases at J, with 16 bases between the two ends. Germline values: CDR1 MNHEY, CDR2 SMNVEV (reference sequence). This CDR3 contains 16 residues. CDR3 amino acids: CASSLIGGTADNEQFF. The CDR3 DNA reads as TGTGCCAGCAGTTTAATTGGGGGGACGGCCGACAATGAGCAGTTCTTC.

V and J are TRBV29-1 and TRBJ2-5; TRBD1 matches 7 bases. The CDR3 is made up of 12 amino acids. V dropped 7 bases and J dropped 5; count of bases not matched to a gene: 7. Germline V lookup: CDR1 SQVTM, CDR2 ANQGSEA. The CDR3 sequence: CSADRARETQYF. DNA for the CDR3: TGCAGCGCAGACAGGGCCCGGGAGACCCAGTACTTC.

This chain connects TRBV5-4 to TRBJ1-2; D ambiguous. CDR1 and CDR2 (germline): SGHNT, YYREEE (reference sequence). The V end lost 1 base, the J end lost 1 base, and 8 bases lay between the germline ends. The CDR3 consists of 14 residues. CDR3 amino acids: CASSLFRYNYGYTF. CDR3 in DNA: TGTGCCAGCAGCTTGTTCCGGTATAACTATGGCTACACCTTC.

The chain is built from TRBV19 and TRBJ1-4, with D hard to call. The germline V and J ends were trimmed by 1 base and 10 bases, with 13 bases remaining between them. The CDR3 length is 14 residues. The germline gives CDR1 LNHDA, CDR2 SQIVND (reference sequence). The CDR3 spells CASSIVGSSGKLFF. The CDR3 nucleotides read TGTGCCAGTAGTATAGTTGGGTCCTCAGGAAAACTGTTTTTT.

The J gene is TRBJ2-6, the V gene TRBV6-5, with D perhaps TRBD2 (5 bases). The CDR3 spans 16 residues. V lost 4 bases and J 9 bases, leaving 19 bases between the germline ends. The germline gives CDR1 MNHEY, CDR2 SVGAGI. CDR3 in amino acids: CASSSGVWETGNVLTF. DNA for the CDR3: TGTGCCAGCAGTTCCGGGGTCTGGGAGACGGGCAACGTCCTGACTTTC.

The rearrangement links TRBV4-1 to TRBJ1-2; 8 bases match TRBD1. Germline loops: CDR1 MGHRA, CDR2 YSYEKL. J was trimmed by 5 bases and V by 4 bases; bases with no gene match: 12. The CDR3 is 16 amino acids. The CDR3: CASSPTGGFLEYGYTF. DNA of the CDR3: TGCGCCAGCAGCCCCACAGGGGGATTCTTAGAATATGGCTACACCTTC.

The chain links TRBV5-8 to TRBJ1-1; 8 bases line up with TRBD1. There are 16 residues in the CDR3. CDR1 is SGHTS and CDR2 is YDEGEE in the germline V gene. V was pared by 4 bases and J by 1 base, with 9 bases of the junction left unmatched. This chain's CDR3 is CASSLGQGWANTEAFF. The CDR3 region has the DNA TGTGCCAGCAGCCTAGGACAGGGCTGGGCGAACACTGAAGCTTTCTTT.

The chain couples TRBV27 to TRBJ2-5; 7 nucleotides agree with TRBD1. V lost 5 bases to trimming and J lost 7 bases; unmatched junction nucleotides: 13. This CDR3 is built from 15 residues. The germline V gene has CDR1 MNHEY and CDR2 SMNVEV (reference sequence). The CDR3 protein is CASSTRDRGWGTQYF. DNA of the CDR3: TGTGCCAGCAGTACCCGGGACAGAGGTTGGGGGACCCAGTACTTC.

The chain is built from TRBV30 and TRBJ1-1, with TRBD1 identical over 8 bases. Germline assignment: CDR1 GTSNPN and CDR2 SVGIG (reference sequence). The CDR3 sequence is 12 residues long. V dropped 5 bases and J dropped 4; count of bases not matched to a gene: 3. The CDR3 DNA sequence: TGTGCCTGGTATGACAGGGGCACTGAAGCTTTCTTT. It yields the protein CAWYDRGTEAFF.

This chain links TRBV18 with TRBJ2-1; 10 nucleotides match TRBD1. V shed 5 bases, J shed 8 bases, and the junction held 3 bases outside the gene matches. The germline CDR1 and CDR2 sequences are KGHSH and LQKENI. The CDR3 consists of 13 residues. The CDR3 DNA is TGTGCCAGCTCAGACAGGGGGCCCGATGAGCAGTTCTTC. Its protein product is CASSDRGPDEQFF.